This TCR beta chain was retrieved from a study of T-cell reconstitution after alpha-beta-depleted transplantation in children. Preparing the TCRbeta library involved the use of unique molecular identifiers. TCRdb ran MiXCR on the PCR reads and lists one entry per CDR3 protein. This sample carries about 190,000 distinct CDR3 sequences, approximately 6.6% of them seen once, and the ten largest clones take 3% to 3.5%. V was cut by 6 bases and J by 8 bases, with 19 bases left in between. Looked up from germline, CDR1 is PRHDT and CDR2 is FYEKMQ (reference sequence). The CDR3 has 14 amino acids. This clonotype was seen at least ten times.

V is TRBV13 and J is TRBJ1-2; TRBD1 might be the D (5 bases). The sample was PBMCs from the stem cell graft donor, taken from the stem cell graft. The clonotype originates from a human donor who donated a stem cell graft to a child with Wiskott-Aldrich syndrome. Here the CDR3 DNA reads TGTGCCAGCAGGCACTTTTCGCCCGGGGGAGGCTACACCTTC. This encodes CASRHFSPGGGYTF.